A selection of T cell receptor beta chains follows, all from one sample in a study of CD8+ T cells in alopecia areata. Assay: immunoSEQ multiplex PCR; the TCRdb copy retains only in-frame clones and omits some. The sample records about 190,000 clones, 50% to 60% being singletons. This specimen consisted of CD4+ T cells sorted from blood, obtained at week 4, from a patient treated with tofacitinib. These receptors were collected from a human donor with alopecia areata. Both conserved end residues are trimmed from each CDR3. Clone size is not always given. Where it is, it says once, few, many or a class for expanded clones.

v_call: TRBV29-1; clone_size: few; cdr3_aa: SVGFSSVANYGYT
v_call: TRBV5-4; clone_size: -; cdr3_aa: ASLLKGTDTQY
v_call: TRBV27; clone_size: -; cdr3_aa: ASSYLTSREKGYYGYT
v_call: TRBV5-1; clone_size: -; cdr3_aa: ASSLEGTANTEAF
v_call: TRBV6-6; clone_size: -; cdr3_aa: ASSPPLGSQH
v_call: TRBV5-1; clone_size: -; cdr3_aa: ASSLAGHSETQY
v_call: TRBV29-1; clone_size: -; cdr3_aa: SVDGQGWTYEQY
v_call: TRBV5-6; clone_size: -; cdr3_aa: ASSSGFGTGVQPQH
v_call: TRBV29-1; clone_size: -; cdr3_aa: SVPTQGEDYGYT
v_call: TRBV29-1; clone_size: few; cdr3_aa: SVEPSGHYTQY
v_call: TRBV30; clone_size: -; cdr3_aa: AWGDGQLIEKLF
v_call: TRBV7-2; clone_size: -; cdr3_aa: ASSLKGRADGYT
v_call: TRBV2; clone_size: -; cdr3_aa: ASRDNRQGDQPQH
v_call: TRBV18; clone_size: -; cdr3_aa: ASSLTGTGIEKLF
v_call: TRBV28; clone_size: -; cdr3_aa: ASSFRSYEQY
v_call: TRBV19; clone_size: few; cdr3_aa: ATIPGTSNTEAF
v_call: TRBV30; clone_size: -; cdr3_aa: ALDLYSEAF
v_call: TRBV7-2; clone_size: -; cdr3_aa: ASSPRQDAGELF
v_call: TRBV5-4; clone_size: few; cdr3_aa: ASSSTGHGAEAF
v_call: TRBV29-1; clone_size: few; cdr3_aa: RANYNEQF
v_call: TRBV2; clone_size: -; cdr3_aa: ASSGGRYNEQF
v_call: TRBV28; clone_size: few; cdr3_aa: ASRAGGAAREQY
v_call: TRBV6-5; clone_size: few; cdr3_aa: ASSGETQY
v_call: TRBV29-1; clone_size: -; cdr3_aa: SVETTGGTEAF
v_call: TRBV7-9; clone_size: -; cdr3_aa: ASSLQAGESHTQY
v_call: TRBV29-1; clone_size: -; cdr3_aa: SADSANTGELF
v_call: TRBV4-2; clone_size: few; cdr3_aa: ASSQGTSGISEQF
v_call: TRBV15; clone_size: -; cdr3_aa: ATSRETGAWEQY
v_call: TRBV25-1; clone_size: few; cdr3_aa: ASSERRTGEEKLF
v_call: TRBV18; clone_size: -; cdr3_aa: ASSRHLSGSVPELF
v_call: TRBV5-4; clone_size: few; cdr3_aa: ASKLAGDNEQF
v_call: TRBV7-6; clone_size: -; cdr3_aa: ASSLRSGSHEQY
v_call: TRBV30; clone_size: -; cdr3_aa: AWSVRIEGGGYT
v_call: TRBV29-1; clone_size: -; cdr3_aa: SVSPRAGSGNTIY
v_call: TRBV30; clone_size: -; cdr3_aa: AWSGSRVSTDTQY
v_call: TRBV5-1; clone_size: -; cdr3_aa: ASSPGQVPGEQY
v_call: TRBV29-1; clone_size: -; cdr3_aa: SWKNTGELF
v_call: TRBV29-1; clone_size: -; cdr3_aa: SVEGTNTEAF
v_call: TRBV29-1; clone_size: -; cdr3_aa: SVKRGTSNNEQF
v_call: TRBV30; clone_size: few; cdr3_aa: AWTVNRGIYGYT
v_call: TRBV6-1; clone_size: -; cdr3_aa: ASSGVGTTEAF
v_call: TRBV7-2; clone_size: few; cdr3_aa: ASSLLMGYGYT
v_call: TRBV7-2; clone_size: -; cdr3_aa: ASSPRWSSGHTDTQY
v_call: TRBV27; clone_size: -; cdr3_aa: ASSSMGTGNYEKLF
v_call: TRBV18; clone_size: -; cdr3_aa: ASSPPGNQPQH
v_call: TRBV4-1; clone_size: -; cdr3_aa: ASSRTSGDTYEQY
v_call: TRBV15; clone_size: -; cdr3_aa: ATSRDLASGRNEQF
v_call: TRBV30; clone_size: -; cdr3_aa: AWNSVPWYEQY
v_call: TRBV6-5; clone_size: -; cdr3_aa: ASSLTGTGGRETQY
v_call: TRBV5-1; clone_size: few; cdr3_aa: ASSLSVGTQY
v_call: TRBV29-1; clone_size: -; cdr3_aa: SVGGTGRTDTQY
v_call: TRBV6-6; clone_size: few; cdr3_aa: ASSSQTGGQYEQY
v_call: TRBV27; clone_size: few; cdr3_aa: ANRVSDQPQH
v_call: TRBV7-2; clone_size: -; cdr3_aa: ASSTRTGTYEQY
v_call: TRBV11-2; clone_size: -; cdr3_aa: ASTIRGLDSNEQF
v_call: TRBV9; clone_size: -; cdr3_aa: ASSVWETNTGELF
v_call: TRBV29-1; clone_size: few; cdr3_aa: SVGGTGANVLT
v_call: TRBV7-8; clone_size: many; cdr3_aa: ASSLGPFLDDEQF
v_call: TRBV5-1; clone_size: few; cdr3_aa: ASSQGQRQETQY